This TCR beta chain was identified in a study of T cell repertoires in cytomegalovirus infection. Study-level information: The authors used CMV epitopes that were HLA-C-restricted (recently identified) and HLA-B-restricted (well studied). Public TCR beta signature analysis indicated the presence of both CMV infection and matching HLA type. Overall study results and limits: Accumulated public TCR beta family frequency recognized individuals carrying CMV together with the relevant HLA.

Trimming took 6 bases from V and 1 from J; bases not matched to a gene: 5. The CDR3 spans 14 residues. Per germline, CDR1 SGHTA and CDR2 FQGNSA. MiXCR was run by TCRdb on the reads, yielding one entry per CDR3 protein. The sample consists of some 120,000 distinct CDR3 sequences, 30% to 40% of them appearing once. This clonotype was counted ten times or more. Its specificity is not known. Here the sequenced sample was CD8+ T cells from cultured PBMCs, taken from culture after CMV antigen stimulation. This receptor was taken from a human donor in good health (CMV status not recorded). Some clones in this sample may be carry-over from other donors' samples. The V call is TRBV7-2, the J call TRBJ1-1, with 7 bases identical to TRBD1. The CDR3 region has the DNA TGTGCCAGCAGTTTTCAGGGGGAGAACACTGAAGCTTTCTTT. It translates to CASSFQGENTEAFF.